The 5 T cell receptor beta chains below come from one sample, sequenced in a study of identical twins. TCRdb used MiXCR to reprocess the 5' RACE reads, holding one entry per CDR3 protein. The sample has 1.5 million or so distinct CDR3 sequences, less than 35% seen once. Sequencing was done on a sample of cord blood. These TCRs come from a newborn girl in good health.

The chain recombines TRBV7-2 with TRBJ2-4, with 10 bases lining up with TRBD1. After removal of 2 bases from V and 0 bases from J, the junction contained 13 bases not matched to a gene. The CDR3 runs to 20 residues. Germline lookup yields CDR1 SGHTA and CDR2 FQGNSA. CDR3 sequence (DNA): TGTGCCAGCAGCTTACGAACCCGGGACAGGGGATCACTAGCCAAAAACATTCAGTACTTC. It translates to CASSLRTRDRGSLAKNIQYF. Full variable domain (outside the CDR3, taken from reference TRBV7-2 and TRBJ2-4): GAGVSQSPSNKVTEKGKDVELRCDPISGHTALYWYRQSLGQGLEFLIYFQGNSAPDKSGLPSDRFSAERTGGSVSTLTIQRTQQEDSAVYLCASSLRTRDRGSLAKNIQYFGAGTRLSVL.

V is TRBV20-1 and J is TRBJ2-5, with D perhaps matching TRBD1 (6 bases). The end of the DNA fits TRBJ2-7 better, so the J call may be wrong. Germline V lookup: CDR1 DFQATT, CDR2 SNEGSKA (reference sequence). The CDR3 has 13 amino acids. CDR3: CSDRDRKGYEQYF. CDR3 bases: TGCAGTGACCGTGACAGGAAGGGCTACGAGCAGTACTTC.

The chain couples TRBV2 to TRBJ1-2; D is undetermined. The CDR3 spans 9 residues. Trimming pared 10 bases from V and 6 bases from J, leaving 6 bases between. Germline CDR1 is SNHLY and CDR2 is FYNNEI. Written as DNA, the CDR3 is TGTGCCATCCCGGATGGCTACACCTTC. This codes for CAIPDGYTF.

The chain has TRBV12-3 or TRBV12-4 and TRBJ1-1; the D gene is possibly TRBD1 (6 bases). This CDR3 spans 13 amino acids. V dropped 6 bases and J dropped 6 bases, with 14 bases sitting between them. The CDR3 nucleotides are TGTGCCAGCAGCTTTAGGGGGGGGGCTGAAGCTTTCTTT. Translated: CASSFRGGAEAFF.

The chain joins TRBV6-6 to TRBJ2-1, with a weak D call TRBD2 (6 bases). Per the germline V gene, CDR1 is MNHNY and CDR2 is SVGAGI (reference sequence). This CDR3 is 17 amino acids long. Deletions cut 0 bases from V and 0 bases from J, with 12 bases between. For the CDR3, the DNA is TGTGCCAGCAGTTACTCGTCTCTAGCGTCCTCCTACAATGAGCAGTTCTTC. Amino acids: CASSYSSLASSYNEQFF.